This TCR beta chain was captured by sequencing in a study of blood T cell repertoires in COVID-19. The CDR3 loop spans 12 amino acids. Germline V gives CDR1 SQVTM, CDR2 ANQGSEA. V trimming: 1 base; J trimming: 7 bases; junction bases outside the gene matches: 3. Produced via immunoSEQ multiplex PCR; TCRdb's table is partial and in-frame only. The table includes roughly 330,000 clones, 85% to 90% detected once. This chain uses TRBV29-1 with TRBJ1-1, with 7 bases that match TRBD1. The TCR was taken from a woman in her fifties or sixties with active or convalescent COVID-19. The source material was peripheral blood. CDR3 sequence reads: CSVEAGTVEAFF. The CDR3 DNA follows: TGCAGCGTTGAAGCGGGGACAGTTGAAGCTTTCTTT.